The T cell receptor (beta chain) under discussion was sequenced for a study of Ad26.COV2.S vaccination and SARS-CoV-2 variants. Turning to the study itself: It was the COV1001 Ad26.COV2.S trial arm that included the donor.

Noted treatment: around 19 received Ad26.COV2.S at low or high dose, single or two shots; about 5 received placebo; per-sample allocation not given. The samples were gathered on day 63 after the first injection of vaccine or placebo. As its vector, the vaccine had Ad26, which expressed Wuhan-strain SARS-CoV-2 spike. The V gene lost 2 bases and the J gene lost 0 bases, with 8 bases spanning the gap. The CDR3 runs to 15 residues. Germline V gene sequence: CDR1 SGHDT, CDR2 YYEEEE. General study points: Breadth and depth estimates from TCRs may understate total T cell responses.

As regards this clone: What it binds is unknown.

Measured with immunoSEQ multiplex PCR; TCRdb has only the in-frame clones, and not every one. The sample contains about 250,000 clones, roughly 86% of which appear only once. This clonotype originated in a person aged 18 to 59 who received the Ad26.COV2.S COVID-19 vaccine or a placebo. Material: peripheral blood, obtained in a trial of Ad26.COV2.S vaccine versus placebo. J is TRBJ2-2 and V is TRBV5-6, with D unresolved. The CDR3 is CASSFSAANTGELFF. The CDR3 DNA reads TGTGCCAGCAGCTTTTCTGCGGCGAACACCGGGGAGCTGTTTTTT.